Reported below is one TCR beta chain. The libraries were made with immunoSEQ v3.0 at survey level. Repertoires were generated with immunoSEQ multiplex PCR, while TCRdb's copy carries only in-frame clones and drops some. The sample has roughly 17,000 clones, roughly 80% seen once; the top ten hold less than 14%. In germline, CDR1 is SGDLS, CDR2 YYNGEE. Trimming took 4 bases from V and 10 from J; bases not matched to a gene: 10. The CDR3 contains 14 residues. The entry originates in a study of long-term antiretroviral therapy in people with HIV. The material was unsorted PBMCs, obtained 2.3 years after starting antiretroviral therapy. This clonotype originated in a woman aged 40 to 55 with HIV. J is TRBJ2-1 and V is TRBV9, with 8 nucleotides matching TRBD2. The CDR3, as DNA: TGTGCCAGCAGCCCTGGCGGGGGGAGGCACGAGCAGTTCTTC. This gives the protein CASSPGGGRHEQFF.